Described below is a single TCR beta chain sequence and its context. This clone was seen a handful of times. Its antigen is unknown. No base quality values were provided; no much bigger clone lies one nucleotide off. The CDR3 has 14 amino acids, counting the end cysteine and phenylalanine. Only the CDR3 DNA is retained, 42 bases long and in frame from the first base. CDR1 and CDR2 are read off the germline V gene as SNHLY and FYNNEI. V was cut back by 8 bases and J by 6 bases, leaving a gap of 16 bases between them. These data belong to a study of T cell changes during pregnancy in multiple sclerosis (dated by TCRdb to between 2018 and 2021). Broadly, across the study: Changes in the T cell repertoire over the course of pregnancy were examined in this study in women with multiple sclerosis.

Libraries were made using the immunoSEQ multiplex PCR assay. Entries here come from immuneACCESS through TCRdb and include only in-frame sequences with V and J called. Some clones fail to appear in such tables; in the studies checked, an unresolved V gene covers under half of the shortfall, and the cause of the remainder is unknown. The sample profile shows 37,000 or so clones; 80% to 90% of them were found once. The ten largest make up roughly 0.5% of the sample. The sequence derives from a female donor with multiple sclerosis, enrolled in a pregnancy study. Here the sequenced sample was CD4+ T cells from peripheral blood mononuclear cells, taken in the first trimester of pregnancy. The V gene is TRBV2 and the J gene is TRBJ2-2, and possibly TRBD2, on 5 matching bases. In nucleotide form, the sequence is TGTGCCAGCCGGGCCGGAGAAGCGGCCGGGGAGCTGTTTTTT. The translation is CASRAGEAAGELFF. The reference TRBV2 and TRBJ2-2 proteins fill in what lies around the CDR3, so the full variable domain reads EPEVTQTPSHQVTQMGQEVILRCVPISNHLYFYWYRQILGQKVEFLVSFYNNEISEKSEIFDDQFSVERPDGSNFTLKIRSTKLEDSAMYFCASRAGEAAGELFFGEGSRLTVL.